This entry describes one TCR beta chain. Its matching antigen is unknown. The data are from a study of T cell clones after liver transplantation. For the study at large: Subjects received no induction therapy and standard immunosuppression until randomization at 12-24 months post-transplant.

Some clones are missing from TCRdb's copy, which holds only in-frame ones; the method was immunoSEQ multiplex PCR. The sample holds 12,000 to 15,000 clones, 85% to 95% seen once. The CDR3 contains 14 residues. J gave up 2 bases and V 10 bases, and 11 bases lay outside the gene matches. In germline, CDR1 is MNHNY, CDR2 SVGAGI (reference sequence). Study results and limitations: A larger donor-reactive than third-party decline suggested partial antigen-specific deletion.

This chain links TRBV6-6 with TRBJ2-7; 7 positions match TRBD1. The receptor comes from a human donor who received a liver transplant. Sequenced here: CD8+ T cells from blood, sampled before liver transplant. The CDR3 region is CATLGTVNAYEQYF. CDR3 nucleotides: TGTGCCACCCTAGGGACAGTTAATGCCTACGAGCAGTACTTC.